This T cell receptor beta chain was retrieved from a study of T cell responses to AZD1222 COVID-19 vaccine listed by TCRdb under 2021. For the wider study: AZD1222 recipients whose second dose came at about 4 weeks and those whose second dose came at about 12 weeks were combined into one group, since spike-specific TCR depth and breadth did not differ between the two schedules. TCR sequencing was performed for about 250 trial participants, of whom 200 to 220 were given two doses of AZD1222 and about 25 were given two doses of MenACWY control vaccine. Enrollment into the trials was organized by age into subgroups of 18-55, 56-69 and 70-plus years, and those subgroups contained around 150, 28 and 57 TCR-sequenced participants, respectively. Study-level results and caveats: Most participants were white British and females outnumbered males, and the authors suggested that clonal diversity may have been underestimated. The whole spike protein was spanned by vaccine-associated CD4 TCRs, and dominant responses were seen in regions 160-218 and 743-854. After two AZD1222 doses, both the breadth and the depth of spike-specific TCRs were significantly higher than at day 0 and than in MenACWY recipients. Nearly half of unique spike-specific TCRs reportedly recognized epitopes outside regions mutated in the B.1.351 and B.1.1.7 variants. Because no samples from the day 14 peak response were available, repertoires could be characterized only after the peak T cell response. The 56-69-year group was small, and its depth increase did not reach significance, likely because of low power. Conclusions about previously exposed vaccinees were limited because only six AZD1222 recipients were SARS-CoV-2 seropositive at baseline.

The germline V gene gives CDR1 as SGHRS and CDR2 as YFSETQ. Trimming takes 4 bases from V and 5 bases from J, and the germline ends sit 15 bases apart. The CDR3 runs 14 amino acids, cysteine and phenylalanine included. The read is trimmed to its CDR3 DNA, 42 bases read in frame from base 1. Comment on this clone: This clone's antigen is unknown. No much larger clone is present one base from it, and per-base qualities are unavailable.

The CDR3 regions of human TCRbeta chains were analyzed by immunosequencing. The source study handled its data this way. TCRs in the repertoires were compared against a reference library of SARS-CoV-2-specific TCRs that had been generated with the MIRA antigen-specificity platform. Breadth meant the fraction of unique TCRs that were SARS-CoV-2-associated, whereas depth meant the fraction of total T cells that were SARS-CoV-2-associated. Using the MIRA data, every spike-specific TCR was mapped to the spike region that the TCR reacted to and assigned to either a CD4 or a CD8 class. Log10-transformed breadth and depth values were compared by one-way ANOVA with Sidak's multiple comparisons tests. What TCRdb holds here is the immuneACCESS table cut down to in-frame rearrangements. Part of the clones is not present; checked against another copy, under half of the missing clones reflect an unresolved V gene, and the others are unexplained. For V, J and clone size, that table is used; D and trimming come from the DNA. This sample has more than 85,000 clones in its table, and 82% of those were observed once. 5% of the sample is in the top ten clones.

The sample's time point label, in plain terms: baseline before first vaccination. Vaccinee samples came from UK trials COV001 and COV002, including a single-blind randomized controlled phase 2/3 trial of AZD1222 (ChAdOx1 nCoV-19) in healthy adults. For TCRbeta chain sequencing, PBMC samples were collected from trial participants at day 0 and at day 28 after the second dose. This clonotype originated in an adult in good health. The sample was peripheral blood, taken on day 0 of AZD1222 vaccination. The receptor chain draws on TRBV5-1 and TRBJ1-2; the D gene is possibly TRBD1, with 5 bases matching. The nucleotide sequence reads TGCGCCAGCAGCCCACTTCTCCAGGGTTATGGCTACACCTTC. Translated, this is CASSPLLQGYGYTF. Supplemented by the reference TRBV5-1 and TRBJ1-2 proteins around the CDR3, the complete variable domain is KAGVTQTPRYLIKTRGQQVTLSCSPISGHRSVSWYQQTPGQGLQFLFEYFSETQRNKGNFPGRFSGRQFSNSRSEMNVSTLELGDSALYLCASSPLLQGYGYTFGSGTRLTVV.